Below are 20 T cell receptor beta chains sequenced from a single sample in a study of blood T cell repertoires in COVID-19. Method: immunoSEQ multiplex PCR; TCRdb's copy keeps in-frame clones and lacks some. The table has a few hundred thousand clones, over 85% seen once. The sequenced sample was PBMCs or T cells enriched from blood (not recorded which). These receptors were obtained from a woman between 50 and 59 years old who had been exposed to COVID-19.

This chain uses TRBV27 with TRBJ2-5; D is ambiguous. Between the trimmed V and J ends, which lost 3 bases and 2 bases, there was a span of 10 bases. There are 14 residues in the CDR3. Per germline, CDR1 MNHEY and CDR2 SMNVEV (reference sequence). The CDR3 nucleotides are TGTGCCAGCAGTTTCTCAGTACAGCAAGAGACCCAGTACTTC. It yields the protein CASSFSVQQETQYF.

The CDR3 coding sequence is TGTGCCATCAGGTCACAGGGCTTCTATGGCTACACCTTC. It translates to CAIRSQGFYGYTF. The chain joins TRBV10-3 to TRBJ1-2; D is possibly TRBD1 (6 bases). The CDR3 is 13 residues long. V was trimmed by 6 bases and J by 4 bases, leaving 12 bases between them. CDR1 and CDR2 (germline): ENHRY, SYGVKD.

The V call is TRBV24-1, the J call TRBJ2-3, with 8 positions matching TRBD1. The CDR3 is 16 amino acids. Germline assignment: CDR1 KGHDR and CDR2 SFDVKD. V shed 4 bases, J shed 2 bases, and the junction held 7 bases outside the gene matches. This chain's CDR3 is CATSDRDRGSTDTQYF. The CDR3 DNA sequence: TGTGCCACCAGTGACCGCGACAGGGGATCCACAGATACGCAGTATTTT.

The V and J genes are TRBV25-1 and TRBJ2-5, with 11 bases aligning to TRBD2. The trim removed 4 bases at V and 5 bases at J, leaving 15 bases unmatched. The CDR3 spans 18 residues. CDR1 is MGHDK and CDR2 is SYGVNS in the germline V gene. This CDR3 is CASSGANGLTSGAETQYF. The CDR3 DNA follows: TGTGCCAGCAGTGGAGCGAATGGATTGACTAGCGGGGCCGAGACCCAGTACTTC.

The V call is TRBV5-1, the J call TRBJ1-3; no clear D gene. Between the trimmed V and J ends, which lost 1 base and 2 bases, there was a span of 7 bases. The CDR3 consists of 14 residues. CDR1 SGHRS and CDR2 YFSETQ come from the germline V gene. The DNA of the CDR3 is TGCGCCAGCAGCTTGTCTACCGCTGGAAACACCATATATTTT. Its protein product is CASSLSTAGNTIYF.

V gene TRBV27 combines with J gene TRBJ1-2, with D tentatively TRBD1 (6 bases). Looked up from germline, CDR1 is MNHEY and CDR2 is SMNVEV (reference sequence). The V end lost 2 bases, the J end lost 7 bases, and 17 bases lay between the germline ends. This CDR3 has 15 amino acids. The chain's CDR3 is CASSLGVGGGLGYTF. Here the CDR3 DNA reads TGTGCCAGCAGTTTAGGGGTCGGGGGGGGGCTTGGCTACACCTTC.

This chain connects TRBV6-5 to TRBJ2-7; a possible D gene is TRBD2 (6 bases). Germline V lookup: CDR1 MNHEY, CDR2 SVGAGI. Trimming shortened V by 2 bases and J by 5 bases, and 19 bases separated the two germline ends. CDR3 length: 16 amino acids. This CDR3 is CASSYPRAGGGNEQYF. The CDR3 bases are TGTGCCAGCAGTTACCCTAGGGCCGGGGGAGGAAACGAGCAGTACTTC.

The chain is built from TRBV11-2 and TRBJ2-7, with 8 bases that match TRBD1. Germline loops: CDR1 SGHAT, CDR2 FQNNGV. Germline trimming cut 3 bases from V and 3 bases from J; bases unmatched to any gene: 4. There are 14 residues in the CDR3. CDR3 nucleotides: TGTGCCAGCAGCTTTGGGACAGGAGTCTACGAGCAGTACTTC. Amino acids: CASSFGTGVYEQYF. The whole variable domain, filled in from reference TRBV11-2 and TRBJ2-7, reads EAGVAQSPRYKIIEKRQSVAFWCNPISGHATLYWYQQILGQGPKLLIQFQNNGVVDDSQLPKDRFSAERLKGVDSTLKIQPAKLEDSAVYLCASSFGTGVYEQYFGPGTRLTVT.

The chain has TRBV2 and TRBJ2-6; 9 bases line up with TRBD1. This CDR3 comprises 18 residues. V was clipped by 6 bases and J by 2 bases; unmatched bases: 11. The germline gives CDR1 SNHLY, CDR2 FYNNEI. The CDR3 here is CASRRTGAYSPGANVLTF. The CDR3 bases are TGTGCCAGCAGAAGGACAGGGGCTTACTCTCCTGGGGCCAACGTCCTGACTTTC.

The chain recombines TRBV19 with TRBJ2-6; 8 positions match TRBD1. This CDR3 region has 15 residues. CDR1 is LNHDA, CDR2 SQIVND, per germline (reference sequence). Losses at the gene ends were 6 bases for V and 2 bases for J; bases not matched to a gene: 3. DNA for the CDR3: TGTGCCAGTAGCCAGGGGGCGGCTGGGGCCAACGTCCTGACTTTC. As protein: CASSQGAAGANVLTF.

The chain employs TRBV29-1 and TRBJ2-3; no reliable D call. Trimming shortened V by 6 bases and J by 4 bases, and 14 bases separated the two germline ends. The CDR3 is made up of 13 amino acids. CDR1 and CDR2 (germline): SQVTM, ANQGSEA. CDR3 protein: CSVAAESPDTQYF. CDR3 DNA sequence: TGCAGCGTGGCTGCGGAGTCTCCAGATACGCAGTATTTT.

This chain connects TRBV3-1 (or the pseudogene TRBV3-2) to TRBJ1-3; no clear D. V was clipped by 4 bases and J by 8 bases, with 15 bases between them. Germline assignment: CDR1 LGHDT and CDR2 YNNKEL (reference sequence). The CDR3 length is 14 residues. CDR3 sequence (DNA): TGTGCCAGCAGCCGCTGGGAGGAACAAGACACCATATATTTT. Amino acid sequence: CASSRWEEQDTIYF.

The chain recombines TRBV24-1 with TRBJ2-1; 10 positions match TRBD2. This CDR3 comprises 16 residues. Per germline, CDR1 KGHDR and CDR2 SFDVKD. V lost 4 bases to trimming and J lost 7 bases; unmatched junction nucleotides: 9. The CDR3 loop reads CATSETERGGQNEQFF. In DNA form, the CDR3 reads TGTGCCACCAGTGAGACCGAGCGGGGGGGCCAGAATGAGCAGTTCTTC.

The V call is TRBV2, the J call TRBJ2-2, with D perhaps matching TRBD1 (6 bases). The CDR3 length is 14 residues. Germline V gives CDR1 SNHLY, CDR2 FYNNEI. V lost 7 bases to trimming and J lost 3 bases, with 12 bases between them. CDR3 DNA sequence: TGTGCCAGCAACGGACAGACTTACACCGGGGAGCTGTTTTTT. It yields the protein CASNGQTYTGELFF.

V and J are TRBV28 and TRBJ2-3; 11 nucleotides line up with TRBD1. The CDR3 contains 19 residues. V trimming: 6 bases; J trimming: 1 base; junction bases outside the gene matches: 15. CDR1 is MDHEN, CDR2 SYDVKM, per germline. For the CDR3, the DNA is TGTGCCAGCAGGGGACGGACAGGGGGCCAAGGCTGGGGCACAGATACGCAGTATTTT. Its protein is CASRGRTGGQGWGTDTQYF.

CDR3 DNA sequence: TGTGCCAGCAGTTCAGAAATTTCACCCCTCCACTTT. Its protein product is CASSSEISPLHF. This rearrangement joins TRBV28 to TRBJ1-6; no definite D call. Trimming left V 4 bases short and J 9 bases short, with 7 bases between. Germline assignment: CDR1 MDHEN and CDR2 SYDVKM. The CDR3 is made up of 12 amino acids.

The chain recombines TRBV7-9 with TRBJ2-5; D ambiguous. The CDR3 contains 13 residues. Trimming stripped 1 base from V and 4 bases from J, with 7 bases between. The germline CDR1 and CDR2 sequences are SEHNR and FQNEAQ (reference sequence). CDR3 loop: CASSLGQAETQYF. CDR3 bases: TGTGCCAGCAGCTTAGGGCAGGCAGAGACCCAGTACTTC.

The chain has TRBV18 and TRBJ1-1; the D gene is possibly TRBD1 (5 bases). V shed 2 bases and J shed 3 bases, with 13 bases lying between them. Germline CDR1 KGHSH, CDR2 LQKENI. CDR3 length equals 15 residues. The CDR3 nucleotides are TGTGCCAGCTCACCAAAGTGGGGCGGGGACACTGAAGCTTTCTTT. Translated: CASSPKWGGDTEAFF. Using reference TRBV18 and TRBJ1-1 for the parts outside the CDR3, the full variable domain is NAGVMQNPRHLVRRRGQEARLRCSPMKGHSHVYWYRQLPEEGLKFMVYLQKENIIDESGMPKERFSAEFPKEGPSILRIQQVVRGDSAAYFCASSPKWGGDTEAFFGQGTRLTVV.

CDR3 in DNA: TGTGCCAGCAGCTTAGATCTCGGGGGGAGCTCTGGGGCCAACGTCCTGACTTTC. This translates into CASSLDLGGSSGANVLTF. This chain uses TRBV7-2 with TRBJ2-6; 7 bases match TRBD2. The trim removed 1 base at V and 0 bases at J, leaving 6 bases unmatched. This CDR3 contains 18 residues. Germline assignment: CDR1 SGHTA and CDR2 FQGNSA.

V gene TRBV6-5 combines with J gene TRBJ1-6; TRBD1 matches 11 bases. V lost 6 bases to trimming and J lost 10 bases; unmatched junction nucleotides: 8. The germline V gene encodes CDR1 MNHEY and CDR2 SVGAGI. The CDR3 spans 15 residues. CDR3 sequence (DNA): TGTGCCAGCAGCTTCAGAGGACAGGGGGCATCACCCCTCCACTTT. It encodes CASSFRGQGASPLHF.